The table lists the clone carrying this T cell receptor (beta chain) with many counts. The entry originates in a study of beta chain features in type 1 diabetes. Sequencing targeted expressed TCRB transcripts, as all isolated RNA had been reverse transcribed. TCRdb's copy holds only in-frame clones and misses some; the assay was immunoSEQ multiplex PCR. The sample records 250,000 to 400,000 clones, 12% to 15% being singletons. Donors underwent one heparinised blood draw, roughly 110 mL on average. Sequenced: central memory CD4+ T cells from blood. This sequence originates from a man aged 30-40 years in good health.

Written as DNA, the CDR3 is TGTGCCAGCAGTTTGAAGAACACTGAAGCTTTCTTT. As protein: CASSLKNTEAFF. The chain employs TRBV27 and TRBJ1-1; D remains ambiguous. The V gene's germline CDR1 is MNHEY and CDR2 SMNVEV (reference sequence). This CDR3 has 12 residues. V dropped 3 bases and J dropped 1 base, with 3 bases sitting between them.